Presented here are 23 T cell receptor beta chains from one specimen sequenced in a study of blood T cell repertoires in COVID-19. The repertoire was sequenced with immunoSEQ multiplex PCR; TCRdb's copy has only in-frame clones and lacks some. This sample carries fewer than 150,000 clones, 75% to 90% of them seen once, and the ten largest clones take roughly 4%. Sample: peripheral blood. The receptor source for this set is a human donor in a cohort sampled during active COVID-19.

V is TRBV7-2 and J is TRBJ2-5; TRBD1 aligns across 9 bases. Per the germline V gene, CDR1 is SGHTA and CDR2 is FQGNSA. Losses at the gene ends were 5 bases for V and 5 bases for J; bases not matched to a gene: 9. The CDR3 totals 15 residues. CDR3 region: CASSADRGRGETQYF. The CDR3 DNA sequence: TGTGCCAGCAGCGCGGACAGGGGACGCGGGGAGACCCAGTACTTC. The variable domain in full, with the rest retrieved from reference TRBV7-2 and TRBJ2-5, is GAGVSQSPSNKVTEKGKDVELRCDPISGHTALYWYRQSLGQGLEFLIYFQGNSAPDKSGLPSDRFSAERTGGSVSTLTIQRTQQEDSAVYLCASSADRGRGETQYFGPGTRLLVL.

The V call is TRBV19, the J call TRBJ1-3, with D possibly TRBD1 on 6 matching bases. V lost 8 bases, J lost 2 bases, and 10 bases lay in between. The CDR3 is 13 residues long. The germline V gene encodes CDR1 LNHDA and CDR2 SQIVND (reference sequence). CDR3 residues: CASQTGTGNTIYF. CDR3 coding DNA: TGTGCCAGTCAGACAGGCACTGGAAACACCATATATTTT.

The chain combines TRBV19 with TRBJ1-1; D gene uncertain. V was clipped by 7 bases and J by 5 bases, with 14 bases between them. This CDR3 spans 13 amino acids. CDR1 LNHDA and CDR2 SQIVND come from the germline V gene (reference sequence). CDR3 residues: CASTPGWETEAFF. The CDR3 DNA reads TGTGCCAGTACCCCGGGGTGGGAAACTGAAGCTTTCTTT.

The V call is TRBV11-3, the J call TRBJ2-1, with 9 nucleotides matching TRBD2. The CDR3 is 15 amino acids. V shed 5 bases, J shed 4 bases, and the junction held 6 bases outside the gene matches. Germline lookup yields CDR1 SGHNT and CDR2 YENEEA. This chain's CDR3 is CASSASGRMYNEQFF. The CDR3 DNA is TGTGCCAGCAGCGCAAGCGGGAGGATGTACAATGAGCAGTTCTTC.

The genes are TRBV7-3 and TRBJ1-6, with a possible D match to TRBD1 (6 bases). The CDR3 has 14 amino acids. The germline V gene has CDR1 SGHTA and CDR2 FQGTGA. Trimming pared 5 bases from V and 10 bases from J, leaving 15 bases between. CDR3 loop: CASSHSGDGSPLHF. The CDR3 bases are TGTGCCAGCAGCCACTCAGGGGATGGGTCACCCCTCCACTTT. Complete variable domain (other parts from reference TRBV7-3 and TRBJ1-6): GAGVSQTPSNKVTEKGKYVELRCDPISGHTALYWYRQSLGQGPEFLIYFQGTGAADDSGLPNDRFFAVRPEGSVSTLKIQRTERGDSAVYLCASSHSGDGSPLHFGNGTRLTVT.

This clone was found a few times. The chain links TRBV6-5 to TRBJ1-4, with a weak D call TRBD1 (5 bases). The germline V and J ends were trimmed by 0 bases and 7 bases, with 12 bases remaining between them. CDR3 length equals 15 residues. CDR1 and CDR2 from the germline V gene are MNHEY and SVGAGI. The CDR3: CASSYSWRRGEKLFF. In DNA form, the CDR3 reads TGTGCCAGCAGTTACTCATGGAGGAGGGGTGAAAAACTGTTTTTT.

This chain joins TRBV7-8 and TRBJ2-1, with 7 bases lining up with TRBD2. Looked up from germline, CDR1 is SGHVS and CDR2 is FQNEAQ. With V trimmed by 3 bases and J by 8 bases, 1 base remained unmatched. The length of the CDR3 is 12 residues. CDR3 residues: CASSFAGDEQFF. The DNA for the CDR3 is TGTGCCAGCAGCTTTGCGGGAGATGAGCAGTTCTTC.

The chain carries TRBV4-3 and TRBJ1-1, with TRBD1 as a possible D gene (6 bases). Germline V gene data show CDR1 as LGHNA and CDR2 as YSLEER. Trimming stripped 1 base from V and 11 bases from J, with 23 bases between. This CDR3 region has 16 residues. This CDR3 reads CASSQASGTHRTGAFF. The CDR3 DNA is TGCGCCAGCAGCCAAGCGTCCGGGACACACCGTACTGGGGCTTTCTTT.

The genes are TRBV5-6 and TRBJ2-5; weak D call: TRBD2 (6 bases). Trimming took off 4 bases at V and 14 bases at J, with 18 bases between the two ends. Germline CDR1 is SGHDT and CDR2 is YYEEEE. This CDR3 spans 12 amino acids. This CDR3 is CASSIFDGGDYF. The CDR3 coding sequence is TGTGCCAGCAGCATCTTCGACGGGGGAGACTACTTC.

This clone is a singleton in its sample. The chain links TRBV5-6 to TRBJ2-5; TRBD2 is a possible D gene (5 bases). The CDR3 has 13 residues. Per the germline V gene, CDR1 is SGHDT and CDR2 is YYEEEE. Between the trimmed V and J ends, which lost 2 bases and 3 bases, there was a span of 8 bases. CDR3 residues: CASSLISEETQYF. The CDR3 region has the DNA TGTGCCAGCAGCTTAATTAGCGAAGAGACCCAGTACTTC.

The chain carries TRBV9 and TRBJ2-2; 7 nucleotides line up with TRBD2. Trimming removed 4 bases from V and 5 bases from J; junction bases left unmatched: 11. Germline CDR1 reads SGDLS; CDR2 reads YYNGEE. This CDR3 comprises 16 residues. CDR3 sequence (DNA): TGTGCCAGCAGCTCTAGGGAGCGGGGAACTACCGGGGAGCTGTTTTTT. Translation: CASSSRERGTTGELFF.

This rearrangement joins TRBV6-2 or TRBV6-3 to TRBJ1-5, with 8 bases identical to TRBD1. CDR3 size: 15 residues. The trim removed 5 bases at V and 9 bases at J, leaving 12 bases unmatched. Germline assignment: CDR1 MNHEY and CDR2 SVGEGT. The CDR3 spells CASSQGQAISAPQHF. The CDR3 DNA reads as TGTGCCAGCAGTCAGGGACAGGCGATATCAGCGCCCCAGCATTTT.

This clone was observed a handful of times. The same CDR3 also results from other DNA sequences found in this sample. The chain links TRBV18 to TRBJ1-2; 7 positions agree with TRBD1. V lost 3 bases to trimming and J lost 4 bases; unmatched junction nucleotides: 2. CDR1 and CDR2 (germline): KGHSH, LQKENI. The length of the CDR3 is 13 residues. CDR3: CASSPGTAYGYTF. The CDR3 DNA reads as TGTGCCAGCTCACCTGGGACAGCCTATGGCTACACCTTC. The full variable domain, rest sourced from reference TRBV18 and TRBJ1-2, is NAGVMQNPRHLVRRRGQEARLRCSPMKGHSHVYWYRQLPEEGLKFMVYLQKENIIDESGMPKERFSAEFPKEGPSILRIQQVVRGDSAAYFCASSPGTAYGYTFGSGTRLTVV.

The gene calls are TRBV6-5 and TRBJ2-7; TRBD1 agrees at 10 bases. V shed 4 bases, J shed 6 bases, and the junction held 6 bases outside the gene matches. Germline V CDR1 and CDR2: MNHEY, SVGAGI. The length of the CDR3 is 14 residues. The CDR3 bases are TGTGCCAGCAGTTTGGGGACAGGGGTGGGCGAGCAGTACTTC. It codes for CASSLGTGVGEQYF.

The chain uses TRBV9 and TRBJ2-7, with D tentatively TRBD1 (5 bases). V lost 6 bases and J 3 bases, leaving 16 bases between the germline ends. The V gene's germline CDR1 is SGDLS and CDR2 YYNGEE. CDR3 length equals 14 residues. The CDR3 sequence: CASTPGQNFYEQYF. CDR3 bases: TGTGCCAGCACCCCCGGACAAAACTTCTACGAGCAGTACTTC.

The chain combines TRBV7-6 with TRBJ2-7; weak D call: TRBD1 (5 bases). Between the trimmed V and J ends, which lost 1 base and 0 bases, there was a span of 7 bases. From germline, CDR1 is SGHVS and CDR2 FNYEAQ. The CDR3 length is 14 residues. CDR3 DNA sequence: TGTGCCAGCAGCTTAGACAGGACCTCCTACGAGCAGTACTTC. It specifies CASSLDRTSYEQYF.

The chain joins TRBV29-1 to TRBJ1-1, with D uncertain. CDR1 is SQVTM, CDR2 ANQGSEA, per germline. V gave up 2 bases and J gave up 1 base, with 11 bases separating them. The CDR3 extends over 14 amino acids. Written as DNA, the CDR3 is TGCAGCGTTGAACGGCGACACGCGAACACTGAAGCTTTCTTT. This codes for CSVERRHANTEAFF.

The count of this clone is one. The rearrangement joins TRBV23-1 to TRBJ2-5; possible D gene TRBD2, 5 bases. TRBV23-1 is an open reading frame, and its role is uncertain. The CDR3 length is 15 residues. Trimming took 9 bases from V and 2 from J, leaving 19 bases between them. The CDR3 nucleotides are TGCGCCAGGTGGTGGCGGGCAGCCCAACAAGAGACCCAGTACTTC. This gives the protein CARWWRAAQQETQYF.

This chain joins TRBV2 and TRBJ1-1; the D is unclear. The CDR3 length is 14 residues. Germline V lookup: CDR1 SNHLY, CDR2 FYNNEI. With 4 bases removed from V and 6 bases from J, the gap between germline ends came to 15 bases. CDR3 DNA sequence: TGTGCCAGCAGTGGAGGTGTAAGGTTTCCTGAAGCTTTCTTT. Protein product: CASSGGVRFPEAFF.

The chain uses TRBV7-8 and TRBJ2-5; the match to TRBD2 covers 8 bases. Germline assignment: CDR1 SGHVS and CDR2 FQNEAQ. The CDR3 has 16 residues. V lost 6 bases and J lost 5; bases outside the gene matches: 14. CDR3 sequence reads: CASSRDSGRGLETQYF. Here the CDR3 DNA reads TGTGCCAGCAGTCGAGACAGCGGGAGAGGTTTGGAGACCCAGTACTTC.

CDR3: CASSSGPLTRGTDTQYF. The CDR3 nucleotides are TGTGCCAGCAGCTCAGGTCCTCTTACTAGGGGCACAGATACGCAGTATTTT. The chain carries TRBV5-4 and TRBJ2-3, with D maybe TRBD2 (5 bases). The CDR3 extends over 17 amino acids. Trimming cost V 3 bases and J 1 base, with 18 bases left between them. Germline assignment: CDR1 SGHNT and CDR2 YYREEE (reference sequence).

The rearrangement uses TRBV14 and TRBJ1-6; a possible D gene is TRBD1 (5 bases). The CDR3 spans 14 residues. Germline CDR1 and CDR2: SGHDN and FVKESK. V gave up 10 bases and J gave up 10 bases, with 20 bases separating them. The DNA of the CDR3 is TGTGCCACTCTACTGGGCAGGGCCAGATCACCCCTCCACTTT. It specifies CATLLGRARSPLHF.

This rearrangement joins TRBV24-1 to TRBJ2-1; D may be TRBD2 (6 bases). Germline CDR1 KGHDR, CDR2 SFDVKD. CDR3 length equals 15 residues. With 6 bases removed from V and 6 bases from J, the gap between germline ends came to 17 bases. CDR3 region: CATSSRDWSVNEQFF. DNA for the CDR3: TGTGCCACCAGTTCCCGGGACTGGTCTGTCAATGAGCAGTTCTTC.